These 15 T cell receptor beta chains were all obtained from the same sample, sequenced in a study of Graves' ophthalmopathy and Graves' hyperthyroidism. TCR beta CDR3 regions were amplified from RNA transcripts. The authors performed first-round RT-PCR with HTBI primers and then a second-round multiplex PCR. Each CDR3 protein gets one entry after TCRdb re-called the multiplex PCR reads with MiXCR. The data show roughly 410,000 distinct CDR3 sequences, with 15% to 17% seen just once and roughly 7% held by the top ten. Sequencing was carried out using peripheral blood. Receptors originate from a woman aged 18-30 years with stable Graves' hyperthyroidism.

This clonotype appeared once. The conserved phenylalanine or tryptophan is not found at the CDR3 terminus, so this likely reflects a read error. The rearrangement joins TRBV5-4 to TRBJ1-2, with D hard to call. Trimming took 4 bases from V and 4 from J, leaving 14 bases between them. The CDR3 loop spans 14 amino acids. The germline gives CDR1 SGHNT, CDR2 YYREEE (reference sequence). The CDR3 DNA reads as TGTGCCAGCAGCGCGGACGGCGAATTCTATGGCTACACCTTA. Residues: CASSADGEFYGYTL.

The chain joins TRBV6-2 or TRBV6-3 to TRBJ1-5, with D perhaps TRBD1 (5 bases). Deletions cut 6 bases from V and 0 bases from J, with 21 bases between. CDR3 length equals 18 residues. Germline CDR1 MNHEY, CDR2 SVGEGT. CDR3 residues: CASRSQGKGHLSNQPQHF. DNA for the CDR3: TGTGCCAGCAGATCACAAGGGAAAGGACACCTTAGCAATCAGCCCCAGCATTTT.

This clonotype was detected many times. V usage is TRBV11-2 and J usage is TRBJ2-7; TRBD1 aligns across 7 bases. V lost 1 base, J lost 0 bases, and 3 bases stayed unmatched. This CDR3 has 15 residues. CDR1 is SGHAT, CDR2 FQNNGV, per germline. In nucleotides, the CDR3 is TGTGCCAGCAGCTTAGGTCACAGGGGCTCCTACGAGCAGTACTTC. Translating gives CASSLGHRGSYEQYF.

Regarding this clonotype: Given a much more abundant clone one base away, this may be a read error. The rearrangement uses TRBV11-3 and TRBJ2-7; 7 bases map to TRBD1. The CDR3 is made up of 14 amino acids. The germline V gene encodes CDR1 SGHNT and CDR2 YENEEA. This CDR3 reads CASSSPEGALEQCF. As DNA, the CDR3 is TGTGCCAGCAGCAGCCCCGAGGGGGCCCTCGAGCAGTGCTTC.

V gene TRBV20-1 combines with J gene TRBJ2-4; D is undetermined. Trimming removed 7 bases from V and 2 bases from J, with 6 bases in between. Germline V gives CDR1 DFQATT, CDR2 SNEGSKA (reference sequence). The CDR3 loop spans 11 amino acids. CDR3 sequence reads: CSGRTKNIQYF. As DNA, the CDR3 is TGCAGTGGCAGAACCAAAAACATTCAGTACTTC.

The chain couples TRBV5-1 to TRBJ1-1; 10 nucleotides line up with TRBD1. Germline assignment: CDR1 SGHRS and CDR2 YFSETQ. Trimming cost V 3 bases and J 1 base; bases outside gene matches: 3. This CDR3 is built from 15 residues. The CDR3 reads CASSSGDRGNTEAFF. CDR3 sequence (DNA): TGCGCCAGCAGCTCGGGGGACAGGGGGAACACTGAAGCTTTCTTT.

In this sample, this clonotype turned up many times. The chain is built from TRBV29-1 and TRBJ2-7, with D perhaps matching TRBD1 (6 bases). V dropped 7 bases and J dropped 1 base, with 14 bases sitting between them. CDR1 is SQVTM and CDR2 is ANQGSEA in the germline V gene. The CDR3 totals 13 residues. CDR3 nucleotides: TGCAGCGCCGAGGACAGTCTATCCTACGAGCAGTACTTC. The encoded protein is CSAEDSLSYEQYF.

The table lists this clonotype with many counts. This chain links TRBV12-3 or TRBV12-4 with TRBJ2-7; no reliable D call. The CDR3 totals 13 residues. Trimming left V 5 bases short and J 3 bases short, with 11 bases between. The CDR3 sequence is CASSTRSFYEQYF. As DNA, the CDR3 is TGTGCCAGCAGTACCCGTTCTTTCTACGAGCAGTACTTC.

This clonotype occurred a few times. The chain uses TRBV12-3 or TRBV12-4 and TRBJ2-2, with D maybe TRBD1 (5 bases). This CDR3 region has 15 residues. V gave up 6 bases and J gave up 0 bases, with 11 bases separating them. The DNA for the CDR3 is TGTGCCAGCAGCCAGACAGAGTCGAACACCGGGGAGCTGTTTTTT. It codes for CASSQTESNTGELFF.

This clonotype has a count of ten or more. The chain has TRBV7-9 and TRBJ1-5; D is unresolved. The CDR3 totals 14 residues. V gave up 4 bases and J gave up 2 bases, with 9 bases separating them. The germline gives CDR1 SEHNR, CDR2 FQNEAQ (reference sequence). This CDR3 reads CASSSPERNQPQHF. CDR3 DNA sequence: TGTGCCAGCAGCTCTCCGGAACGCAATCAGCCCCAGCATTTT.

This clonotype showed up many times. The chain links TRBV11-2 to TRBJ2-7; D call uncertain. V was pared by 0 bases and J by 2 bases, with 5 bases between. This CDR3 has 13 amino acids. Germline CDR1 and CDR2: SGHAT and FQNNGV. Here the CDR3 DNA reads TGTGCCAGCAGCTTAGAACAGCCCTACGAGCAGTACTTC. It specifies CASSLEQPYEQYF.

This clonotype was seen more than once but under ten times. V is TRBV11-2 and J is TRBJ1-2, with no clear D. The CDR3 loop spans 18 amino acids. Germline CDR1 and CDR2: SGHAT and FQNNGV. V gave up 0 bases and J gave up 4 bases, with 21 bases separating them. CDR3 nucleotides: TGTGCCAGCAGCTTAGATGTCGTTAAAGTAGGGTTTGGCTATGGCTACACCTTC. Protein product: CASSLDVVKVGFGYGYTF.

This clonotype has at least ten counts. The V and J genes are TRBV7-2 and TRBJ2-2, with D possibly matching TRBD2 (5 bases). Per the germline V gene, CDR1 is SGHTA and CDR2 is FQGNSA. Between the trimmed V and J ends, which lost 5 bases and 3 bases, there was a span of 13 bases. The CDR3 is 15 residues long. The CDR3 here is CASSHGLTYTGELFF. The CDR3 DNA reads TGTGCCAGCAGCCACGGACTTACTTACACCGGGGAGCTGTTTTTT.

Ten or more counts support this clonotype. The genes are TRBV4-2 and TRBJ2-2; D gene ambiguous. The CDR3 is made up of 16 amino acids. In germline, CDR1 is LGHNA, CDR2 YNFKEQ. Trimming left V 4 bases short and J 0 bases short, with 12 bases between. This chain's CDR3 is CASSRSQDANTGELFF. The CDR3 nucleotides read TGTGCCAGCAGCCGATCCCAGGACGCGAACACCGGGGAGCTGTTTTTT.

V is TRBV18 and J is TRBJ1-4, with D hard to call. Deletions cut 3 bases from V and 8 bases from J, with 19 bases between. The CDR3 sequence is 16 residues long. Germline loops: CDR1 KGHSH, CDR2 LQKENI. The DNA of the CDR3 is TGTGCCAGCTCACCTGCAAAACGAGGATTAGGAGAAAAACTGTTTTTT. Amino acid sequence: CASSPAKRGLGEKLFF. Full variable domain (rest looked up from reference TRBV18 and TRBJ1-4): NAGVMQNPRHLVRRRGQEARLRCSPMKGHSHVYWYRQLPEEGLKFMVYLQKENIIDESGMPKERFSAEFPKEGPSILRIQQVVRGDSAAYFCASSPAKRGLGEKLFFGSGTQLSVL.